This T cell receptor beta chain derives from a study of T cell clonotyping in hematopoietic cell transplantation. Study-wide context: Cytoreduction preceded collection of pretransplant recipient samples.

The CDR3 spans 16 residues. CDR1 and CDR2 from the germline V gene are SGHRS and YFSETQ. With 0 bases clipped from V and 5 bases from J, the junction kept 10 bases outside the gene matches. Sequencing was performed with immunoSEQ multiplex PCR; in TCRdb, only in-frame clones are kept and a portion is missing. The sample lists 15,000 to 20,000 clones, approximately 80% occurring once. Time point given: recipient sample about 28 days before transplant, after cytoreduction. The receptor was derived from a man aged 60-69 years with acute myeloid leukemia. Some clones in this sample may be carry-over from other donors' samples. V is TRBV5-1 and J is TRBJ2-7; 8 bases are shared with TRBD2. The sample here was peripheral blood mononuclear cells, taken before stem cell transplant. CDR3: CASSLDLSGGHHEQYF. The DNA of the CDR3 is TGCGCCAGCAGCTTGGACTTGTCGGGGGGGCACCACGAGCAGTACTTC.